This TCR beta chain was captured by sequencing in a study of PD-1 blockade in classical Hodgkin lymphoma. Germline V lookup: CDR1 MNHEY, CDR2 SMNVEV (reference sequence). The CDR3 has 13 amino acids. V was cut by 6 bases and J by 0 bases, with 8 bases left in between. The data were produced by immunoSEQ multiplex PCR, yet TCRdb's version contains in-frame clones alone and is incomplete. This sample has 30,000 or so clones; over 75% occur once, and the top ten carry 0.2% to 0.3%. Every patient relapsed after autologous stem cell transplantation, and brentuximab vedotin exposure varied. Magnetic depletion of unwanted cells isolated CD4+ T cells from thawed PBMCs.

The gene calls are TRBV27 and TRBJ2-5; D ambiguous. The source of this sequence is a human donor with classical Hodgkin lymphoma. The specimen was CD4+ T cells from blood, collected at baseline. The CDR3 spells CASSPIYQETQYF. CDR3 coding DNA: TGTGCCAGCAGCCCAATATACCAAGAGACCCAGTACTTC.